The sequence of this T cell receptor (beta chain) was determined in a study of identifying expanded T cells in peripheral blood. Germline CDR1 is SEHNR and CDR2 is FQNEAQ (reference sequence). The ends were cut back, 1 base at V and 10 bases at J, with 12 bases in the middle. There are 13 residues in the CDR3. Notes on the study in general: Over two and four weeks, about 15 and 18 clones changed, versus roughly 1.1 between replicates.

Healthy donors had no documented immune events, such as infections, while sampled. This table comes from immunoSEQ multiplex PCR, and its TCRdb copy is limited to in-frame clones, with some not included. The sample includes about 97,000 clones, roughly 87% of them seen just once. Worth noting for this clone: Its matching antigen is unknown.

The receptor's source is a person between 18 and 75 years old in good health. This chain connects TRBV7-9 to TRBJ2-3; no firm D call. The sample was blood. The CDR3 sequence is CASSLVGRLAQYF. CDR3 nucleotides: TGTGCCAGCAGCTTAGTAGGGCGTCTCGCGCAGTATTTT.